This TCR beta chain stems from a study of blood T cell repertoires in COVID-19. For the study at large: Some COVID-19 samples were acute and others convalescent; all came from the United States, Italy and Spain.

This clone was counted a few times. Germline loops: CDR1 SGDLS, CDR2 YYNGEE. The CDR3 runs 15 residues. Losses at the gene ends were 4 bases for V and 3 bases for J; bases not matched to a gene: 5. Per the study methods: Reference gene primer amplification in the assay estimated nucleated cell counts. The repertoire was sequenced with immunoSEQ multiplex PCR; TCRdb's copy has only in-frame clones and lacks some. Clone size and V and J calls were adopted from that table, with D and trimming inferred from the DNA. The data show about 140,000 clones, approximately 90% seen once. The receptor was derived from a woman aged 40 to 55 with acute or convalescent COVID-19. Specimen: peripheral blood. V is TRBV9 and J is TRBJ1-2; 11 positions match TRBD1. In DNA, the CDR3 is TGTGCCAGCAGCCCCCGGACAGGGGGCGACTATGGCTACACCTTC. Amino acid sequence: CASSPRTGGDYGYTF.